Below are 32 T cell receptor beta chains sequenced from a single sample in a study of OX40 agonist ivuxolimab in advanced cancers. Produced via immunoSEQ multiplex PCR; TCRdb's table is partial and in-frame only. The data show roughly 50,000 clones, around nine tenths seen once. This sample comprised CD4+ or CD8+ T cells sorted from blood, obtained in a trial of the OX40 agonist ivuxolimab. The receptors come from an adult with an advanced solid tumor such as melanoma, head and neck, liver or kidney cancer.

The V call is TRBV6-6, the J call TRBJ1-1; D is uncertain. In germline, CDR1 is MNHNY, CDR2 SVGAGI (reference sequence). The length of the CDR3 is 12 residues. V was clipped by 5 bases and J by 8 bases, with 12 bases between them. The CDR3 nucleotides are TGTGCCAGCAGTCCGGGTCCAGTAGAAGCTTTCTTT. Translation: CASSPGPVEAFF.

The chain uses TRBV5-4 and TRBJ2-1, with TRBD2 matching 11 bases. Unmatched junction bases numbered 7, after V lost 0 bases and J lost 5 bases. The CDR3 length is 17 residues. CDR1 is SGHNT and CDR2 is YYREEE in the germline V gene (reference sequence). The CDR3 protein is CASSLEYLSGGDNEQFF. The DNA for the CDR3 is TGTGCCAGCAGCTTGGAGTACCTTAGCGGGGGGGACAATGAGCAGTTCTTC. The whole variable domain, remainder taken from reference TRBV5-4 and TRBJ2-1, is ETGVTQSPTHLIKTRGQQVTLRCSSQSGHNTVSWYQQALGQGPQFIFQYYREEENGRGNFPPRFSGLQFPNYSSELNVNALELDDSALYLCASSLEYLSGGDNEQFFGPGTRLTVL.

This chain connects TRBV27 to TRBJ2-1; no definite D call. This CDR3 region has 15 residues. Per germline, CDR1 MNHEY and CDR2 SMNVEV (reference sequence). V lost 2 bases to trimming and J lost 0 bases, with 8 bases between them. CDR3 amino acids: CASSLLARSYNEQFF. CDR3 DNA sequence: TGTGCCAGCAGTTTACTCGCACGCTCCTACAATGAGCAGTTCTTC.

The rearrangement links TRBV27 to TRBJ2-7; no clear D. Germline values: CDR1 MNHEY, CDR2 SMNVEV (reference sequence). V lost 7 bases to trimming and J lost 2 bases, with 12 bases between them. The CDR3 loop spans 13 amino acids. The CDR3 loop is CASTPGPTYEQYF. Here the CDR3 DNA reads TGTGCCAGCACACCGGGCCCTACCTACGAGCAGTACTTC.

Only one count was recorded for this clone. The V call is TRBV6-5, the J call TRBJ1-1, with TRBD1 matching 8 bases. This CDR3 region has 15 residues. The V segment lost 6 bases and the J segment 4 bases; nucleotides outside the gene matches: 10. The V gene's germline CDR1 is MNHEY and CDR2 SVGAGI. The CDR3 spells CASSLSDGTGTEAFF. The CDR3 DNA reads TGTGCCAGCAGCCTATCCGACGGGACAGGCACTGAAGCTTTCTTT.

The gene calls are TRBV27 and TRBJ1-1, with D perhaps TRBD1 (5 bases). CDR1 MNHEY and CDR2 SMNVEV come from the germline V gene (reference sequence). The CDR3 consists of 11 residues. Trimming removed 6 bases at V and 4 bases at J, with 6 bases between. The CDR3 sequence: CASRRGTEAFF. The CDR3 bases are TGTGCCAGCAGAAGGGGCACTGAAGCTTTCTTT.

The chain joins TRBV14 to TRBJ2-7; 9 bases match TRBD1. The CDR3 is 16 residues long. J lost 2 bases, V lost 4 bases, and 9 bases had no gene match. Per germline, CDR1 SGHDN and CDR2 FVKESK. In DNA, the CDR3 is TGTGCCAGCAGCCGGAGACCGGGACAGGGCGCCTACGAGCAGTACTTC. It encodes CASSRRPGQGAYEQYF.

V gene TRBV6-5 combines with J gene TRBJ1-2; 9 nucleotides agree with TRBD1. CDR1 and CDR2 (germline): MNHEY, SVGAGI. The CDR3 extends over 13 amino acids. J lost 6 bases, V lost 6 bases, and 5 bases had no gene match. The CDR3 coding sequence is TGTGCCAGCAGCCCCGGGACAGGGAATGGCTACACCTTC. It encodes CASSPGTGNGYTF.

This clone showed up just a few times. V is TRBV20-1 and J is TRBJ1-2; D gene unclear. V lost 3 bases and J 4 bases, leaving 6 bases between the germline ends. The CDR3 is 11 residues long. Germline V CDR1 and CDR2: DFQATT, SNEGSKA (reference sequence). The CDR3 spells CSASGSYGYTF. The CDR3, as DNA: TGCAGTGCTAGCGGATCCTATGGCTACACCTTC.

The CDR3 DNA is TGTGCCTCCCGTCTACCCGAGCAGTTCTTC. Amino acids: CASRLPEQFF. The gene calls are TRBV30 and TRBJ2-1; D unresolved. Germline lookup yields CDR1 GTSNPN and CDR2 SVGIG (reference sequence). CDR3 size: 10 residues. The germline V and J ends were trimmed by 7 bases and 10 bases, with 11 bases remaining between them. Filled out from reference TRBV30 and TRBJ2-1, the complete variable domain reads SQTIHQWPATLVQPVGSPLSLECTVEGTSNPNLYWYRQAAGRGLQLLFYSVGIGQISSEVPQNLSASRPQDRQFILSSKKLLLSDSGFYLCASRLPEQFFGPGTRLTVL.

There are a few counts of this clone. The V and J genes are TRBV27 and TRBJ2-7; the D gene could be TRBD1 or TRBD2 (5 bases each). Per germline, CDR1 MNHEY and CDR2 SMNVEV (reference sequence). The CDR3 has 14 amino acids. V was shortened by 2 bases and J by 4 bases, with 12 bases between the two germline ends. Written as DNA, the CDR3 is TGTGCCAGCAGTTTAGCCGGGACGGATTACGAGCAGTACTTC. Its protein product is CASSLAGTDYEQYF.

The V and J genes are TRBV29-1 and TRBJ1-1; D not certain. CDR1 SQVTM and CDR2 ANQGSEA come from the germline V gene. Trimming took off 1 base at V and 8 bases at J, with 5 bases between the two ends. The CDR3 is made up of 10 amino acids. The CDR3 DNA follows: TGCAGCGTTGAAGGCTGGGAAGCTTTCTTT. Protein sequence: CSVEGWEAFF.

The chain combines TRBV4-3 with TRBJ1-1; D gene uncertain. Trimming took 0 bases from V and 0 from J, leaving 8 bases between them. In germline, CDR1 is LGHNA, CDR2 YSLEER. CDR3 length: 15 amino acids. The CDR3, as DNA: TGCGCCAGCAGCCAAGAGCAGCGGTTGAACACTGAAGCTTTCTTT. It encodes CASSQEQRLNTEAFF.

This sequence joins TRBV11-3 and TRBJ2-7; D perhaps matches TRBD2 (6 bases). The CDR3 length is 15 residues. The germline V gene has CDR1 SGHNT and CDR2 YENEEA. The V end lost 5 bases, the J end lost 3 bases, and 17 bases lay between the germline ends. The CDR3 nucleotides read TGTGCCAGCAGCATCGAACCGGGAGCGAGCTACGAGCAGTACTTC. Protein sequence: CASSIEPGASYEQYF.

The chain couples TRBV28 to TRBJ1-2, with D unclear. Germline V gene data show CDR1 as MDHEN and CDR2 as SYDVKM. Between the trimmed V and J ends, which lost 5 bases and 2 bases, there was a span of 12 bases. The CDR3 length is 14 residues. CDR3 in DNA: TGTGCCAGCAGTCCCGTGGGGTCAAACTATGGCTACACCTTC. Translated: CASSPVGSNYGYTF.

The chain couples TRBV2 to TRBJ2-5; 10 bases are shared with TRBD2. Germline CDR1 and CDR2: SNHLY and FYNNEI. The trim removed 6 bases at V and 1 base at J, leaving 8 bases unmatched. CDR3 length: 16 residues. CDR3 nucleotides: TGTGCCAGCAGCCTCAACAGCGGGGGGGCCCAAGAGACCCAGTACTTC. As protein: CASSLNSGGAQETQYF. Full variable domain (missing parts from reference TRBV2 and TRBJ2-5): EPEVTQTPSHQVTQMGQEVILRCVPISNHLYFYWYRQILGQKVEFLVSFYNNEISEKSEIFDDQFSVERPDGSNFTLKIRSTKLEDSAMYFCASSLNSGGAQETQYFGPGTRLLVL.

This clone turned up a few times. The junction does not match germline at one end; this may be a read error. J is TRBJ2-7 and V is TRBV7-7; D unclear. Germline-derived CDR1 and CDR2 are SSHAT and FNYEAQ (reference sequence). The CDR3 contains 13 residues. The CDR3 is CASSLAPPYEQYF. In DNA form, the CDR3 reads TGTGCTAGCAGCTTAGCCCCACCGTACGAGCAGTACTTC.

This chain joins TRBV27 and TRBJ1-2; D not resolved. V was cut by 3 bases and J by 6 bases, with 17 bases left in between. There are 15 residues in the CDR3. CDR1 is MNHEY and CDR2 is SMNVEV in the germline V gene (reference sequence). CDR3 loop: CASSFFGPPTNGYTF. The CDR3 bases are TGTGCCAGCAGTTTTTTCGGCCCTCCCACGAATGGCTACACCTTC.

The chain has TRBV7-6 and TRBJ1-5; D call uncertain. Per germline, CDR1 SGHVS and CDR2 FNYEAQ. The CDR3 covers 13 residues. V lost 0 bases and J lost 4, with 4 bases in between. CDR3 amino acids: CASSLAENQPQHF. The DNA for the CDR3 is TGTGCCAGCAGCTTAGCTGAGAATCAGCCCCAGCATTTT.

This sequence joins TRBV19 and TRBJ2-4; perhaps TRBD1 as D (5 bases). The CDR3 is made up of 13 amino acids. The germline V and J ends were trimmed by 5 bases and 6 bases, with 11 bases remaining between them. Germline values: CDR1 LNHDA, CDR2 SQIVND (reference sequence). CDR3 protein: CASSVGQGNIQYF. CDR3 sequence (DNA): TGTGCCAGTAGTGTGGGTCAGGGAAACATTCAGTACTTC.

The chain uses TRBV11-3 and TRBJ2-2; weak D call: TRBD2 (7 bases). This CDR3 comprises 17 residues. From germline, CDR1 is SGHNT and CDR2 YENEEA. V shed 5 bases and J shed 3 bases, with 19 bases lying between them. The CDR3 sequence is CASSNGGGRADTGELFF. CDR3 nucleotides: TGTGCCAGCAGCAACGGGGGCGGGAGAGCTGACACCGGGGAGCTGTTTTTT.

The rearrangement links TRBV13 to TRBJ1-1; D unresolved. This CDR3 is built from 13 residues. Trimming removed 5 bases at V and 8 bases at J, with 15 bases between. Germline V CDR1 and CDR2: PRHDT, FYEKMQ (reference sequence). DNA for the CDR3: TGTGCCAGCAGCCTGGAGGACTGGAGGGAAGCTTTCTTT. This gives the protein CASSLEDWREAFF.

The V call is TRBV7-2, the J call TRBJ2-1; tentative D call: TRBD2 (5 bases). Per germline, CDR1 SGHTA and CDR2 FQGNSA. CDR3 size: 15 residues. Trimming pared 1 base from V and 2 bases from J, leaving 9 bases between. The chain's CDR3 is CASSLEPGAYNEQFF. Written as DNA, the CDR3 is TGTGCCAGCAGCTTAGAACCCGGGGCCTACAATGAGCAGTTCTTC.

J is TRBJ2-5 and V is TRBV10-1; possibly TRBD2 for D (5 bases). The V and J ends lost 7 bases and 2 bases respectively, with 8 bases between them. The CDR3 runs 12 residues. From germline, CDR1 is WNHNN and CDR2 SYGVQD (reference sequence). DNA of the CDR3: TGCGCCAGCAAGCGGCCTCAAGAGACCCAGTACTTC. It codes for CASKRPQETQYF.

The count of this clone is one. This rearrangement joins TRBV5-6 to TRBJ2-5, with 10 positions matching TRBD2. Germline values: CDR1 SGHDT, CDR2 YYEEEE. This CDR3 has 16 residues. After removal of 2 bases from V and 5 bases from J, the junction contained 9 bases not matched to a gene. In DNA, the CDR3 is TGTGCCAGCAGCTTTGGGCTAGCGGGAGCAGCTGAGACCCAGTACTTC. This sequence encodes CASSFGLAGAAETQYF.

The CDR3 loop reads CASSEYPPVTGELFF. For the CDR3, the DNA is TGTGCCAGCAGTGAATATCCCCCCGTCACCGGGGAGCTGTTTTTT. The chain carries TRBV25-1 and TRBJ2-2; D is ambiguous. This CDR3 region has 15 residues. Germline loops: CDR1 MGHDK, CDR2 SYGVNS. Deletions cut 0 bases from V and 4 bases from J, with 9 bases between.

Only one count was recorded for this clone. The chain is built from TRBV9 and TRBJ2-1; 9 bases map to TRBD2. This CDR3 has 18 amino acids. Trimming cost V 4 bases and J 0 bases; bases outside gene matches: 11. Germline CDR1 SGDLS, CDR2 YYNGEE. The CDR3: CASSPRGLAPLSYNEQFF. The CDR3 DNA reads TGTGCCAGCAGCCCGAGAGGACTAGCGCCACTCTCCTACAATGAGCAGTTCTTC.

This rearrangement joins TRBV4-3 to TRBJ2-1, with 7 bases matching TRBD2. From germline, CDR1 is LGHNA and CDR2 YSLEER. V lost 1 base, J lost 8 bases, and 11 bases stayed unmatched. The CDR3 covers 16 residues. CDR3 sequence reads: CASSQGGGTFNDEQFF. As DNA, the CDR3 is TGCGCCAGCAGCCAAGGGGGGGGGACTTTTAACGATGAGCAGTTCTTC.

This clone was picked up a small number of times. CDR3 coding DNA: TGTGCCAGCAGCCCCCATCGGGGGGACGAGACCCAGTACTTC. It is translated as CASSPHRGDETQYF. The chain couples TRBV4-2 to TRBJ2-5; TRBD2 matches 7 bases. The CDR3 has 14 amino acids. With 4 bases clipped from V and 5 bases from J, the junction kept 7 bases outside the gene matches. CDR1 LGHNA and CDR2 YNFKEQ come from the germline V gene.

The rearrangement links TRBV29-1 to TRBJ2-7; D is possibly TRBD2 (5 bases). The CDR3 consists of 13 residues. Trimming stripped 1 base from V and 1 base from J, with 8 bases between. Germline V gene sequence: CDR1 SQVTM, CDR2 ANQGSEA. This CDR3 is CSVEAGMSYEQYF. CDR3 bases: TGCAGCGTTGAAGCCGGGATGTCCTACGAGCAGTACTTC.

V and J are TRBV11-2 and TRBJ1-1; TRBD1 matches 11 bases. Germline-derived CDR1 and CDR2 are SGHAT and FQNNGV. The CDR3 spans 17 residues. The V and J ends lost 8 bases and 3 bases, in that order; junction bases with no gene match: 14. CDR3 sequence reads: CASELWEGQGVHTEAFF. The CDR3 DNA reads as TGTGCCAGCGAACTATGGGAGGGACAGGGGGTGCACACTGAAGCTTTCTTT.

The genes are TRBV18 and TRBJ2-5; tentatively, D is TRBD1 (8 bases). The CDR3 is 16 residues long. Trimming took off 3 bases at V and 5 bases at J, with 19 bases between the two ends. Germline V gives CDR1 KGHSH, CDR2 LQKENI. The CDR3 DNA reads TGTGCCAGCTCACCCCAGCGGGACAGGTGGATTGAGACCCAGTACTTC. Protein: CASSPQRDRWIETQYF.